This entry lists 22 T cell receptor beta chains sequenced from one sample in a study of radiation and T cells in renal cell carcinoma. Clones were sequenced by immunoSEQ multiplex PCR, and TCRdb holds only the in-frame ones, with some missing. The sample consists of some 100,000 clones, under 90% of them appearing once. Specified time point: baseline pretreatment blood. Treatment denoted: 15 Gy SBRT to primary tumor, nephrectomy 4 weeks later. Material: blood, obtained from a patient whose treatment included radiotherapy and nephrectomy. The receptors stem from a man aged 60 to 75 with renal cell carcinoma.

This chain links TRBV5-6 with TRBJ2-7, with 12 bases that match TRBD2. J gave up 3 bases and V 3 bases, and 4 bases lay outside the gene matches. The CDR3 spans 15 residues. CDR1 is SGHDT and CDR2 is YYEEEE in the germline V gene. The CDR3 spells CASSSRLAGDYEQYF. The DNA of the CDR3 is TGTGCCAGCAGCTCGCGACTAGCGGGAGACTACGAGCAGTACTTC.

This chain connects TRBV27 to TRBJ2-5; TRBD2 agrees at 8 bases. The CDR3 runs to 14 residues. The junction had 1 base not matched to a gene; V was cut back by 1 base and J by 3 bases. Germline CDR1 is MNHEY and CDR2 is SMNVEV (reference sequence). CDR3 DNA sequence: TGTGCCAGCAGTTTATTTAGCGGGGAAGAGACCCAGTACTTC. Its protein product is CASSLFSGEETQYF.

The J gene is TRBJ1-2, the V gene TRBV29-1; no definite D call. The CDR3 has 12 amino acids. Trimming left V 0 bases short and J 4 bases short, with 6 bases between. Germline V gene lookup returns CDR1 SQVTM and CDR2 ANQGSEA. The CDR3, as DNA: TGCAGCGTTGAAGAATTGGGCTATGGCTACACCTTC. Amino acids: CSVEELGYGYTF.

The rearrangement uses TRBV7-8 and TRBJ1-3, with 10 bases aligning to TRBD1. This CDR3 is built from 14 residues. V gave up 2 bases and J gave up 7 bases; unmatched junction bases: 2. The germline V gene has CDR1 SGHVS and CDR2 FQNEAQ. The CDR3 coding sequence is TGTGCCAGCAGCTTATCGGGACAGGGGAACACCATATATTTT. Encoded protein: CASSLSGQGNTIYF.

The chain employs TRBV11-2 and TRBJ2-7; D possibly corresponds to TRBD2 (6 bases). Trimming took 4 bases from V and 3 from J, leaving 16 bases between them. The germline CDR1 and CDR2 sequences are SGHAT and FQNNGV. This CDR3 is 15 amino acids long. The CDR3 nucleotides are TGTGCCAGCAGCTCTATTTTGACGACTAGCTACGAGCAGTACTTC. It yields the protein CASSSILTTSYEQYF.

To note about this clone: Other DNA sequences in the sample encode the same CDR3. The rearrangement joins TRBV19 to TRBJ1-5; D is uncertain. This CDR3 comprises 14 residues. Germline V gives CDR1 LNHDA, CDR2 SQIVND (reference sequence). Trimming left V 2 bases short and J 0 bases short, with 5 bases between. This CDR3 reads CASSIRDSNQPQHF. DNA for the CDR3: TGTGCCAGTAGTATAAGGGATAGCAATCAGCCCCAGCATTTT.

V usage is TRBV9 and J usage is TRBJ2-1; D perhaps matches TRBD2 (6 bases). Germline V lookup: CDR1 SGDLS, CDR2 YYNGEE. The length of the CDR3 is 16 residues. V was pared by 3 bases and J by 3 bases, with 16 bases between. Here the CDR3 reads CASSGILAPFYNEQFF. In DNA form, the CDR3 reads TGTGCCAGCAGCGGGATCCTAGCGCCATTCTACAATGAGCAGTTCTTC.

This rearrangement joins TRBV4-2 to TRBJ1-3; possibly TRBD1 for D (6 bases). This CDR3 spans 16 amino acids. CDR1 LGHNA and CDR2 YNFKEQ come from the germline V gene. Trimming removed 0 bases at V and 1 base at J, with 10 bases between. CDR3 amino acids: CASSQDLGGSGNTIYF. In DNA form, the CDR3 reads TGTGCCAGCAGCCAAGATTTAGGGGGGTCTGGAAACACCATATATTTT.

The V call is TRBV4-2, the J call TRBJ2-1, with 10 bases identical to TRBD2. Germline V gene data show CDR1 as LGHNA and CDR2 as YNFKEQ. Trimming cost V 0 bases and J 6 bases; bases outside gene matches: 5. CDR3 size: 16 residues. CDR3 sequence (DNA): TGTGCCAGCAGCCAAGATCAAGCGGGAGGGCCCAATGAGCAGTTCTTC. Its translation: CASSQDQAGGPNEQFF.

This rearrangement joins TRBV10-3 to TRBJ2-7; D gene unclear. This CDR3 has 14 residues. The germline V and J ends were trimmed by 6 bases and 2 bases, with 14 bases remaining between them. The germline gives CDR1 ENHRY, CDR2 SYGVKD. The DNA for the CDR3 is TGTGCCATCAGCGAGGATGGCAGAACCTACGAGCAGTACTTC. Protein: CAISEDGRTYEQYF.

V and J are TRBV9 and TRBJ1-2, with D perhaps TRBD1 (5 bases). Trimming left V 0 bases short and J 7 bases short, with 13 bases between. Germline loops: CDR1 SGDLS, CDR2 YYNGEE. The CDR3 has 14 residues. CDR3 region: CASSVDADNRGYTF. The CDR3, as DNA: TGTGCCAGCAGCGTAGACGCGGACAATCGTGGCTACACCTTC.

This clone was detected a few times. The chain recombines TRBV10-2 with TRBJ2-3; D ambiguous. V lost 8 bases and J 4 bases, leaving 13 bases between the germline ends. The CDR3 contains 13 residues. The germline CDR1 and CDR2 sequences are WSHSY and SAAADI. CDR3 bases: TGCGCCAGCCTTGCACGGCTAGCAGATACGCAGTATTTT. Protein sequence: CASLARLADTQYF.

The chain employs TRBV5-4 and TRBJ2-3, with a weak D call TRBD1 (5 bases). The CDR3 runs 15 residues. Germline loops: CDR1 SGHNT, CDR2 YYREEE (reference sequence). The V end lost 4 bases, the J end lost 0 bases, and 12 bases lay between the germline ends. CDR3: CASSPPGYSTDTQYF. DNA of the CDR3: TGTGCCAGCAGCCCACCAGGGTATAGCACAGATACGCAGTATTTT.

The J gene is TRBJ2-1, the V gene TRBV19; no firm D call. CDR1 LNHDA and CDR2 SQIVND come from the germline V gene (reference sequence). Trimming stripped 7 bases from V and 4 bases from J, with 11 bases between. The CDR3 has 13 residues. The CDR3 region is CASKPDFYNEQFF. The CDR3 bases are TGTGCCAGTAAACCTGACTTTTACAATGAGCAGTTCTTC.

The J gene is TRBJ1-2, the V gene TRBV19; tentative D call: TRBD1 (5 bases). The CDR3 spans 12 residues. The germline V and J ends were trimmed by 6 bases and 3 bases, with 8 bases remaining between them. Germline CDR1 and CDR2: LNHDA and SQIVND (reference sequence). The CDR3 DNA follows: TGTGCCAGTAGATGGGGGGACTATGGCTACACCTTC. This translates into CASRWGDYGYTF. Variable domain in full (rest from reference TRBV19 and TRBJ1-2): DGGITQSPKYLFRKEGQNVTLSCEQNLNHDAMYWYRQDPGQGLRLIYYSQIVNDFQKGDIAEGYSVSREKKESFPLTVTSAQKNPTAFYLCASRWGDYGYTFGSGTRLTVV.

In its sample, this clone was seen once. This rearrangement joins TRBV19 to TRBJ1-5; a weak D match, TRBD1 (5 bases). This CDR3 spans 14 amino acids. Germline V gene lookup returns CDR1 LNHDA and CDR2 SQIVND (reference sequence). V dropped 3 bases and J dropped 3 bases, with 9 bases sitting between them. The CDR3 spells CASSIRQTNQPQHF. Written as DNA, the CDR3 is TGTGCCAGTAGTATTCGACAGACCAATCAGCCCCAGCATTTT.

This clone was counted once. The chain combines TRBV10-2 with TRBJ1-2; no reliable D call. The CDR3 is 15 amino acids. V dropped 2 bases and J dropped 0 bases, with 10 bases sitting between them. Germline V gene sequence: CDR1 WSHSY, CDR2 SAAADI. As DNA, the CDR3 is TGCGCCAGCAGTGAGAGACCCTTAGCTAACTATGGCTACACCTTC. The encoded protein is CASSERPLANYGYTF.

This clone has a count of ten or more. The J gene is TRBJ2-7, the V gene TRBV7-8, with a weak D call TRBD1 (5 bases). CDR3 length: 16 residues. The V and J ends lost 6 bases and 9 bases respectively, with 27 bases between them. The germline V gene encodes CDR1 SGHVS and CDR2 FQNEAQ. The CDR3 here is CASSPEAAILSTGQYF. In DNA, the CDR3 is TGTGCCAGCAGTCCTGAGGCGGCTATCTTATCTACAGGGCAGTACTTC.

The chain combines TRBV28 with TRBJ1-2; D call uncertain. Germline lookup yields CDR1 MDHEN and CDR2 SYDVKM. Trimming removed 6 bases at V and 0 bases at J, with 11 bases between. This CDR3 has 14 amino acids. The CDR3 bases are TGTGCCAGCAGCTCCTCAAAATCTAACTATGGCTACACCTTC. Translation gives CASSSSKSNYGYTF.

J is TRBJ1-4 and V is TRBV28, with a weak D call TRBD1 (5 bases). Germline CDR1 reads MDHEN; CDR2 reads SYDVKM. Trimming removed 8 bases at V and 0 bases at J, with 7 bases between. The CDR3 covers 13 residues. As DNA, the CDR3 is TGTGCCAGCTGGGGACCAACTAATGAAAAACTGTTTTTT. Encoded protein: CASWGPTNEKLFF.

The gene calls are TRBV4-2 and TRBJ2-4; 9 bases align to TRBD2. Germline CDR1 reads LGHNA; CDR2 reads YNFKEQ. The CDR3 covers 16 residues. V dropped 4 bases and J dropped 0; count of bases not matched to a gene: 4. The chain's CDR3 is CASSRRLAEAKNIQYF. DNA for the CDR3: TGTGCCAGCAGCCGCAGACTAGCGGAAGCCAAAAACATTCAGTACTTC.

The chain combines TRBV27 with TRBJ2-7, with 9 bases matching TRBD2. The CDR3 spans 15 residues. The V segment lost 2 bases and the J segment 5 bases; nucleotides outside the gene matches: 7. Germline V CDR1 and CDR2: MNHEY, SMNVEV (reference sequence). The CDR3, as DNA: TGTGCCAGCAGTTTAAGGTTAGCGGGAGTGGACGAGCAGTACTTC. Translation: CASSLRLAGVDEQYF.